The 26 T cell receptor beta chains in this list originate from one sample, sequenced in a study of shared clonotypes between healthy human individuals. Only in-frame clones appear in the TCRdb table, and some are missing; sequencing was by immunoSEQ multiplex PCR. The table has over a million clones, roughly 80% seen once. The source material was memory CD4+ T cells sorted from blood. Subset defined: CD45RA-negative fraction. The receptors derive from a man between 18 and 29 years old in good health.

The chain combines TRBV11-2 with TRBJ2-2, with D unresolved. CDR1 is SGHAT and CDR2 is FQNNGV in the germline V gene. There are 14 residues in the CDR3. V shed 1 base and J shed 4 bases, with 7 bases lying between them. CDR3 protein: CASSLVGITGELFF. The CDR3 bases are TGTGCCAGCAGCTTAGTTGGGATCACCGGGGAGCTGTTTTTT.

A few counts support this clone. The genes are TRBV6-5 and TRBJ2-1; no clear D. The CDR3 is 13 residues long. Trimming took 6 bases from V and 9 from J, leaving 15 bases between them. From germline, CDR1 is MNHEY and CDR2 SVGAGI. CDR3 DNA sequence: TGTGCCAGCAGCTTAGACTGGACCGGTGAGCAGTTCTTC. Translated: CASSLDWTGEQFF.

A single count supports this clone. The chain links TRBV7-6 to TRBJ2-5; D remains ambiguous. V gave up 0 bases and J gave up 5 bases, with 4 bases separating them. The CDR3 runs to 12 residues. Germline CDR1 and CDR2: SGHVS and FNYEAQ. CDR3 region: CASSLARETQYF. CDR3 coding DNA: TGTGCCAGCAGCTTAGCGAGGGAGACCCAGTACTTC.

This rearrangement joins TRBV10-3 to TRBJ2-3; D perhaps matches TRBD2 (6 bases). This CDR3 comprises 16 residues. Trimming shortened V by 6 bases and J by 11 bases, and 27 bases separated the two germline ends. Germline-derived CDR1 and CDR2 are ENHRY and SYGVKD. The CDR3 loop is CAISDNDWIERREQYF. For the CDR3, the DNA is TGTGCCATCAGCGATAATGATTGGATAGAGCGGCGGGAGCAGTATTTT.

The CDR3 bases are TGTGCCAGCAGCCGGTCGGGAGGCTCTGGAAACACCATATATTTT. It encodes CASSRSGGSGNTIYF. This rearrangement joins TRBV7-6 to TRBJ1-3; D not certain. With 5 bases removed from V and 0 bases from J, the gap between germline ends came to 11 bases. The germline gives CDR1 SGHVS, CDR2 FNYEAQ. The CDR3 is 15 residues long.

The rearrangement joins TRBV4-1 to TRBJ2-7; perhaps TRBD2 as D (6 bases). The V gene lost 4 bases and the J gene lost 5 bases, with 15 bases spanning the gap. The CDR3 consists of 14 residues. The germline V gene has CDR1 MGHRA and CDR2 YSYEKL. CDR3 sequence: CASSPARTTDEQYF. The CDR3 DNA reads TGCGCCAGCAGCCCCGCCCGGACTACCGACGAGCAGTACTTC.

V usage is TRBV6-6 and J usage is TRBJ1-5; D not resolved. In germline, CDR1 is MNHNY, CDR2 SVGAGI (reference sequence). The CDR3 is 13 amino acids. Trimming removed 8 bases from V and 3 bases from J, with 11 bases in between. For the CDR3, the DNA is TGTGCCAGCTCCGGACTCAACAATCAGCCCCAGCATTTT. This codes for CASSGLNNQPQHF.

This chain joins TRBV19 and TRBJ2-7; D possibly corresponds to TRBD1 (5 bases). Germline lookup yields CDR1 LNHDA and CDR2 SQIVND (reference sequence). V shed 4 bases and J shed 2 bases, with 12 bases lying between them. The CDR3 is 14 residues long. The CDR3 DNA reads as TGTGCCAGTAGTAGACCCCCAGGGACCTACGAGCAGTACTTC. Amino acids: CASSRPPGTYEQYF. Drawing the rest from reference TRBV19 and TRBJ2-7, the complete variable domain is DGGITQSPKYLFRKEGQNVTLSCEQNLNHDAMYWYRQDPGQGLRLIYYSQIVNDFQKGDIAEGYSVSREKKESFPLTVTSAQKNPTAFYLCASSRPPGTYEQYFGPGTRLTVT.

This clone was observed a few times. The chain has TRBV5-1 and TRBJ2-1; 9 bases line up with TRBD2. The CDR3 is 15 residues long. With 3 bases clipped from V and 5 bases from J, the junction kept 6 bases outside the gene matches. Looked up from germline, CDR1 is SGHRS and CDR2 is YFSETQ. The CDR3 loop is CASSSTSGFNNEQFF. CDR3 DNA: TGCGCCAGCAGCTCGACTAGCGGTTTTAACAATGAGCAGTTCTTC. Complete variable domain (other parts from reference TRBV5-1 and TRBJ2-1): KAGVTQTPRYLIKTRGQQVTLSCSPISGHRSVSWYQQTPGQGLQFLFEYFSETQRNKGNFPGRFSGRQFSNSRSEMNVSTLELGDSALYLCASSSTSGFNNEQFFGPGTRLTVL.

This clone occurred a few times. This chain joins TRBV29-1 and TRBJ2-5, with a possible D match to TRBD2 (5 bases). V gave up 0 bases and J gave up 7 bases, with 15 bases separating them. CDR1 is SQVTM, CDR2 ANQGSEA, per germline. The CDR3 has 14 amino acids. Here the CDR3 reads CSVEDHGSRGTQYF. The CDR3 coding sequence is TGCAGCGTTGAAGATCATGGGAGCCGGGGGACCCAGTACTTC.

The CDR3 reads CASSHTPTTGYYEQYF. In DNA form, the CDR3 reads TGTGCCAGCAGCCACACGCCGACCACAGGGTACTACGAGCAGTACTTC. The V call is TRBV7-2, the J call TRBJ2-7, with a weak D call TRBD1 (6 bases). V lost 5 bases to trimming and J lost 3 bases, with 20 bases between them. This CDR3 has 16 amino acids. Germline CDR1 and CDR2: SGHTA and FQGNSA. Full variable domain (missing parts from reference TRBV7-2 and TRBJ2-7): GAGVSQSPSNKVTEKGKDVELRCDPISGHTALYWYRQSLGQGLEFLIYFQGNSAPDKSGLPSDRFSAERTGGSVSTLTIQRTQQEDSAVYLCASSHTPTTGYYEQYFGPGTRLTVT.

This clone was found a few times. This chain connects TRBV5-1 to TRBJ1-2, with TRBD1 matching 7 bases. V was pared by 0 bases and J by 6 bases, with 5 bases of the junction left unmatched. CDR3 length equals 14 residues. Germline-derived CDR1 and CDR2 are SGHRS and YFSETQ. CDR3 coding DNA: TGCGCCAGCAGCTTGGGACAGGGAGAGGATGGCTACACCTTC. This sequence encodes CASSLGQGEDGYTF.

The chain couples TRBV6-1 to TRBJ2-1; TRBD2 agrees at 7 bases. The CDR3 totals 14 residues. From germline, CDR1 is MNHNS and CDR2 SASEGT. V was pared by 6 bases and J by 1 base, with 3 bases of the junction left unmatched. CDR3 bases: TGTGCCAGCAGAGGACTAGAATCCTACAATGAGCAGTTCTTC. It encodes CASRGLESYNEQFF.

On this clone: Mismatch with germline at one junction end may stem from a read error. This chain connects TRBV7-7 to TRBJ2-5; D is ambiguous. Germline values: CDR1 SSHAT, CDR2 FNYEAQ (reference sequence). This CDR3 has 12 residues. This CDR3 is CASSLDGETQYF. CDR3 nucleotide sequence: TGTGCTAGCAGCCTAGACGGAGAGACCCAGTACTTC.

The chain joins TRBV30 to TRBJ2-1; D perhaps matches TRBD2 (7 bases). Between the trimmed V and J ends, which lost 3 bases and 9 bases, there was a span of 18 bases. Germline values: CDR1 GTSNPN, CDR2 SVGIG (reference sequence). CDR3 length: 14 amino acids. Here the CDR3 reads CAWRLLGGGGEQFF. The CDR3, as DNA: TGTGCCTGGAGGCTACTAGGGGGAGGGGGTGAGCAGTTCTTC.

The chain couples TRBV19 to TRBJ2-1; 15 bases match TRBD2. The CDR3 has 19 residues. J gave up 7 bases and V 1 base, and 11 bases lay outside the gene matches. Germline CDR1 LNHDA, CDR2 SQIVND (reference sequence). The DNA of the CDR3 is TGTGCCAGTAGTATAGCGGGACTAGCGGGAGGAGGAGGACGGAATGAGCAGTTCTTC. Its protein product is CASSIAGLAGGGGRNEQFF.

This clone was picked up a small number of times. J is TRBJ2-2 and V is TRBV7-2, with 9 nucleotides matching TRBD2. V was clipped by 0 bases and J by 0 bases; unmatched bases: 14. Germline V gene data show CDR1 as SGHTA and CDR2 as FQGNSA. CDR3 length: 21 residues. CDR3 in DNA: TGTGCCAGCAGCTTAGCAGTAGCGGGAGTCTACCGTTTGACGAACACCGGGGAGCTGTTTTTT. Protein sequence: CASSLAVAGVYRLTNTGELFF.

The genes are TRBV7-9 and TRBJ1-1; no firm D call. The CDR3 covers 13 residues. The ends were cut back, 2 bases at V and 0 bases at J, with 4 bases in the middle. In germline, CDR1 is SEHNR, CDR2 FQNEAQ (reference sequence). In DNA, the CDR3 is TGTGCCAGCAGCTTATTTATGAACACTGAAGCTTTCTTT. Translating gives CASSLFMNTEAFF.

V is TRBV9 and J is TRBJ2-2, with 9 nucleotides matching TRBD1. Germline-derived CDR1 and CDR2 are SGDLS and YYNGEE. The CDR3 spans 16 residues. Trimming cost V 4 bases and J 7 bases; bases outside gene matches: 11. The CDR3: CASSPAGQGTGGELFF. The CDR3 nucleotides read TGTGCCAGCAGCCCAGCGGGACAGGGTACGGGCGGGGAGCTGTTTTTT.

The chain is built from TRBV2 and TRBJ1-6; tentatively, D is TRBD1 (6 bases). Trimming took 6 bases from V and 3 from J, leaving 9 bases between them. There are 14 residues in the CDR3. Germline CDR1 reads SNHLY; CDR2 reads FYNNEI. CDR3: CASSLTGYNSPLHF. CDR3 DNA: TGTGCCAGCAGCTTGACAGGCTATAATTCACCCCTCCACTTT.

The chain links TRBV6-5 to TRBJ2-5, with TRBD2 matching over 9 bases. The CDR3 contains 15 residues. Germline lookup yields CDR1 MNHEY and CDR2 SVGAGI. Trimming cost V 5 bases and J 2 bases; bases outside gene matches: 6. Here the CDR3 DNA reads TGTGCCAGCAGTAACTGGCTAGCGGGGCAAGAGACCCAGTACTTC. It is translated as CASSNWLAGQETQYF.

This clone has just a few counts. Possible read error: a much larger clone is one base away. Other DNA sequences in this specimen translate into the identical CDR3. The V gene is TRBV7-9, the J gene TRBJ1-5; a possible D gene is TRBD1 (5 bases). The germline gives CDR1 SEHNR, CDR2 FQNEAQ (reference sequence). The CDR3 contains 13 residues. V lost 1 base and J 7 bases, leaving 8 bases between the germline ends. CDR3 sequence reads: CASSLDEGQPQHF. CDR3 DNA sequence: TGTGCCAGCAGCTTAGATGAGGGGCAGCCCCAGCATTTT.

This clone came up a few times. CDR3 in amino acids: CASSEPDSYNSPLHF. The DNA for the CDR3 is TGTGCCAGCAGTGAACCAGACTCCTATAATTCACCCCTCCACTTT. This rearrangement joins TRBV25-1 to TRBJ1-6, with D uncertain. Trimming removed 2 bases from V and 0 bases from J, with 5 bases in between. Looked up from germline, CDR1 is MGHDK and CDR2 is SYGVNS. This CDR3 is built from 15 residues.

The chain combines TRBV7-9 with TRBJ1-4, with D possibly being TRBD1 (5 bases). V lost 1 base and J 9 bases, leaving 12 bases between the germline ends. This CDR3 has 14 residues. From germline, CDR1 is SEHNR and CDR2 FQNEAQ (reference sequence). CDR3 region: CASSLVAAGKKLFF. In DNA, the CDR3 is TGTGCCAGCAGCTTAGTGGCGGCAGGGAAAAAACTGTTTTTT.

The V call is TRBV29-1, the J call TRBJ2-2; D remains ambiguous. V was shortened by 6 bases and J by 2 bases, with 10 bases between the two germline ends. The germline V gene encodes CDR1 SQVTM and CDR2 ANQGSEA. The CDR3 runs 13 residues. The CDR3 coding sequence is TGCAGCGTCAACCGGGTTAACACCGGGGAGCTGTTTTTT. This codes for CSVNRVNTGELFF.

There are a few counts of this clone. The CDR3 bases are TGTGCCTGGAGGGATGGGTCACCCCTCCACTTT. Translation: CAWRDGSPLHF. The J gene is TRBJ1-6, the V gene TRBV30; D gene ambiguous. This CDR3 has 11 amino acids. Germline-derived CDR1 and CDR2 are GTSNPN and SVGIG (reference sequence). Trimming removed 3 bases from V and 10 bases from J, with 7 bases in between.